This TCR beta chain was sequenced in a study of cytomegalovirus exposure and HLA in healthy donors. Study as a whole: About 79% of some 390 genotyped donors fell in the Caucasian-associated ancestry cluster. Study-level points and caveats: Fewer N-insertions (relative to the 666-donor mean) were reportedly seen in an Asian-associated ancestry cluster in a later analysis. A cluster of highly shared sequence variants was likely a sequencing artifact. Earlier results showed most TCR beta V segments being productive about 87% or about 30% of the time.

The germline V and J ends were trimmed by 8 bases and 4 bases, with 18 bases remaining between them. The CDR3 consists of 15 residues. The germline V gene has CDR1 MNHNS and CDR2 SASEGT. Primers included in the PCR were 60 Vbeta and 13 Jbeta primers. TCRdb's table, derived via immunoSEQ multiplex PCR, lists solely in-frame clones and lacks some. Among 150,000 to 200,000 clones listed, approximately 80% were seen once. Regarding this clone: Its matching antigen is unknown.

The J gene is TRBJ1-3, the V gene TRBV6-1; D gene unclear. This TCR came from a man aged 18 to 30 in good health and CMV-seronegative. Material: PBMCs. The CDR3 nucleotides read TGTGCCAGCGTGGACCATGAGGGAGGAGGAAACACCATATATTTT. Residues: CASVDHEGGGNTIYF.